This TCR beta chain appears in the sequencing data of a study of T cells after yellow fever vaccination. Study overall: Some fractions had low cell numbers, and these were prepared with SMART-Seq v4 Ultra Low Input. Study conclusions and caveats: On re-exposure, the response was weaker but peaked faster, at day 5 versus 15.

It was through 5'RACE template switching that TCR cDNA was made, with a universal primer site and UMIs added. Each CDR3 protein is one row after TCRdb ran MiXCR on the 5' RACE reads. The sample shows approximately 120,000 distinct CDR3 sequences, 15% of them seen only once. V was shortened by 3 bases and J by 8 bases, with 10 bases between the two germline ends. This CDR3 region has 11 residues. Germline loops: CDR1 DFQATT, CDR2 SNEGSKA (reference sequence). As to this clonotype: Its antigen is currently unknown.

Sequenced material: CD8+ T cells sorted from PBMCs, taken 5 days after the yellow fever booster vaccination. This chain links TRBV20-1 with TRBJ1-2; D unclear. The TCR sequence derives from a man between 18 and 35 years old who received the YFV17D yellow fever vaccine. CDR3 amino acids: CSARGAEGYTF. The DNA of the CDR3 is TGCAGTGCTAGGGGTGCAGAGGGCTACACCTTC.